These T cell receptor beta chains were read from a single sample in a study of blood T cells in healthy people across ages. TCRdb re-called the 5' RACE reads through MiXCR, storing one row per CDR3 protein. The table records about 1.5 million distinct CDR3 sequences, 35% to 45% of them present only once. What was sequenced was blood. The source of these receptors is a woman between 18 and 29 years old in good health. CDR3s include the opening cysteine and the closing phenylalanine or tryptophan. D genes are given only for firm matches. Only some rows state a clone size, as once, few, many or a class for expanded clones.

V	J	D	size	DNA	CDR3
TRBV28	TRBJ2-7	.	.	TGTGCCAGCAGTTACCAAGGACAGCGCCTATACGAGCAGTACTTC	CASSYQGQRLYEQYF
TRBV25-1	TRBJ1-1	.	few	TGTGCCAGCAGTGAGCGCGGCGACACTGAAGCTTTCTTT	CASSERGDTEAFF
TRBV29-1	TRBJ2-5	.	.	TGCAGCGTTGAAGGCAGGGCTGCGAAAGAGACCCAGTACTTC	CSVEGRAAKETQYF
TRBV25-1	TRBJ2-3	.	.	TGTGCCAGCAGTGAGTGGGGCAGGGGTGGCACAGATACGCAGTATTTT	CASSEWGRGGTDTQYF
TRBV12-5	TRBJ1-4	TRBD1	.	TGTGCTAGTGGTTTGGTACCGGGGACAGGGCATGAAAAACTGTTTTTT	CASGLVPGTGHEKLFF
TRBV20-1	TRBJ2-7	.	.	TGCAGTGCTAGAGGGGATTTAGATTACGAGCAGTACTTC	CSARGDLDYEQYF
TRBV2	TRBJ1-3	.	few	TGTGCCAGCCGATGGTTCGGGTCCACTGGAAACACCATATATTTT	CASRWFGSTGNTIYF
TRBV29-1	TRBJ2-3	.	.	TGCAGCGGCGGGACAAGAGGGGGAGATACGCAGTATTTT	CSGGTRGGDTQYF
TRBV18	TRBJ2-3	.	.	TGTGCCAGCTCGGACGGCGGAGATACGCAGTATTTT	CASSDGGDTQYF
TRBV28	TRBJ2-7	.	many	TGTGCCAGCAGTTTTGGCAGGGGCTGGAGCTACGAGCAGTACTTC	CASSFGRGWSYEQYF
TRBV20-1	TRBJ2-5	.	.	TGCAGTGCTAGAGATCCAAGCAGGAGGAACAATGAGCAGTACTTC	CSARDPSRRNNEQYF
TRBV20-1	TRBJ2-1	.	few	TGCAGTGCTTACAGGGAGACCTACAATGAGCAGTTCTTC	CSAYRETYNEQFF
TRBV27	TRBJ2-7	.	.	TGTGCCAGCAGTGGGAGCGGAGACTCCTACGAGCAGTACTTC	CASSGSGDSYEQYF
TRBV12-3/TRBV12-4	TRBJ2-7	TRBD1	.	TGTGCCAGCAGTTCCCCTCCGGACAGGAGCAACAATGAGCAGTACTTC	CASSSPPDRSNNEQYF
TRBV20-1	TRBJ2-1	TRBD2	many	TGCAGTGCTCCCAGCCTGACGAGCGGGGGGTCTGAGCAGTTCTTC	CSAPSLTSGGSEQFF
TRBV27	TRBJ1-6	.	once	TGTGCCAGCAGTTTATGGGGGAGTGGGAATTCACCCCTCCACTTT	CASSLWGSGNSPLHF
TRBV27	TRBJ1-1	.	few	TGTGCCAGCGTGGGGGTGGCAGCTGAAGCTTTCTTT	CASVGVAAEAFF
TRBV6-5	TRBJ2-2	.	.	TGTGCCAGCAGTCTCTGGAGGGGGGCCGGGGAGCTGTTTTTT	CASSLWRGAGELFF
TRBV29-1	TRBJ2-3	.	once	TGCAGCGTTGAGTGGGGGCTCACAGATACGCAGTATTTT	CSVEWGLTDTQYF
TRBV10-3	TRBJ2-1	TRBD2	few	TGTGCCATCAGCGATAGCCTGAGCGGGGGGATCAATGAGCAGTTCTTC	CAISDSLSGGINEQFF
TRBV11-3	TRBJ1-1	TRBD1	.	TGTGCCAGCAGCCACCGAAGCGAAACAGGGGCTGAAGCTTTCTTT	CASSHRSETGAEAFF
TRBV4-1	TRBJ2-3	.	many	TGCGCCAGCAGCCAAGTCGGAGATACGCAGTATTTT	CASSQVGDTQYF